These 10 T cell receptor beta chains were sequenced from one sample in a study of blood T cell repertoires in COVID-19. TCRdb's table, derived via immunoSEQ multiplex PCR, lists solely in-frame clones and lacks some. Of roughly 120,000 clones listed, roughly 80% are singletons. Material: peripheral blood. Receptors were obtained from a woman between 40 and 50 years old with acute or convalescent COVID-19.

The chain has TRBV10-1 and TRBJ2-3, with 9 bases aligning to TRBD2. The trim removed 2 bases at V and 3 bases at J, leaving 21 bases unmatched. The CDR3 covers 21 residues. Germline V gene sequence: CDR1 WNHNN, CDR2 SYGVQD (reference sequence). CDR3 protein: CASSEPPPLAGRVIGTDTQYF. DNA of the CDR3: TGCGCCAGCAGTGAGCCGCCCCCTCTAGCGGGGCGGGTTATAGGGACAGATACGCAGTATTTT.

J is TRBJ1-5 and V is TRBV2, with D maybe TRBD1 (5 bases). The V gene lost 1 base and the J gene lost 5 bases, with 21 bases spanning the gap. The germline V gene encodes CDR1 SNHLY and CDR2 FYNNEI. This CDR3 has 18 amino acids. CDR3 residues: CASSEVLGWQGYDQPQHF. CDR3 nucleotide sequence: TGTGCCAGCAGTGAAGTTTTAGGGTGGCAGGGTTACGATCAGCCCCAGCATTTT.

The chain carries TRBV9 and TRBJ2-6; D is unresolved. The CDR3 has 14 residues. V gave up 3 bases and J gave up 1 base, with 5 bases separating them. Per the germline V gene, CDR1 is SGDLS and CDR2 is YYNGEE. The CDR3, as DNA: TGTGCCAGCAGCGCCGGGTCTGGGGCCAACGTCCTGACTTTC. Its protein product is CASSAGSGANVLTF.

This chain joins TRBV29-1 and TRBJ2-7; possible D gene TRBD1, 5 bases. With 4 bases removed from V and 2 bases from J, the gap between germline ends came to 9 bases. Per germline, CDR1 SQVTM and CDR2 ANQGSEA. The CDR3 loop spans 12 amino acids. The CDR3 DNA is TGCAGCGTTGGACAGACGCCCTACGAGCAGTACTTC. Its translation is CSVGQTPYEQYF.

As regards this clone: Distinct nucleotide sequences in the sample also encode this CDR3. The chain links TRBV28 to TRBJ2-7; 7 bases are shared with TRBD1. The CDR3 contains 13 residues. CDR1 and CDR2 (germline): MDHEN, SYDVKM. The trim removed 5 bases at V and 1 base at J, leaving 2 bases unmatched. CDR3 coding DNA: TGTGCCAGCAGTAGACAGGGATCCTACGAGCAGTACTTC. Amino acids: CASSRQGSYEQYF.

This rearrangement joins TRBV19 to TRBJ2-1; possible D gene TRBD2, 6 bases. Germline V gene lookup returns CDR1 LNHDA and CDR2 SQIVND (reference sequence). This CDR3 comprises 15 residues. V was shortened by 5 bases and J by 8 bases, with 19 bases between the two germline ends. This CDR3 reads CASSRGDPGVDEQFF. In nucleotides, the CDR3 is TGTGCCAGTAGTCGTGGCGACCCGGGGGTCGATGAGCAGTTCTTC.

The CDR3 DNA reads as TGTGCCAGTCAACTGGGGGCATCTGGAAACACCATATATTTT. Translation gives CASQLGASGNTIYF. The chain recombines TRBV6-6 with TRBJ1-3, with D perhaps TRBD1 (6 bases). The CDR3 has 14 amino acids. Germline loops: CDR1 MNHNY, CDR2 SVGAGI (reference sequence). V lost 9 bases to trimming and J lost 1 base, with 13 bases between them.

V and J are TRBV19 and TRBJ1-2; no firm D call. The germline V gene has CDR1 LNHDA and CDR2 SQIVND (reference sequence). V was trimmed by 3 bases and J by 4 bases, leaving 6 bases between them. This CDR3 spans 12 amino acids. For the CDR3, the DNA is TGTGCCAGTAGTATTTCTATCTATGGCTACACCTTC. Amino acids: CASSISIYGYTF.

CDR3 sequence (DNA): TGTGCCAGCAGCCAAGCGACTTATCAGCCCCAGCATTTT. This sequence encodes CASSQATYQPQHF. The rearrangement joins TRBV4-2 to TRBJ1-5; no firm D call. Germline assignment: CDR1 LGHNA and CDR2 YNFKEQ. Trimming removed 1 base from V and 5 bases from J, with 6 bases in between. The CDR3 runs 13 residues.

This chain connects TRBV3-1 (or the pseudogene TRBV3-2) to TRBJ2-1, with 9 nucleotides matching TRBD1. With V trimmed by 2 bases and J by 7 bases, 3 bases remained unmatched. The germline V gene encodes CDR1 LGHDT and CDR2 YNNKEL (reference sequence). The CDR3 contains 14 residues. The CDR3 coding sequence is TGTGCCAGCAGCCAATTGACAGGGGGTAATGAGCAGTTCTTC. This sequence encodes CASSQLTGGNEQFF.